This entry lists 32 T cell receptor beta chains sequenced from one sample in a study of blood T cell repertoires in COVID-19. The protocol was immunoSEQ multiplex PCR, while the TCRdb copy is restricted to in-frame clones and leaves out a portion. The sample lists some 220,000 clones; about 83% were seen once. The sequenced material came from peripheral blood. Source of these receptors: a woman in her twenties or thirties with COVID-19, enrolled during active disease.

This rearrangement joins TRBV3-1 (or the pseudogene TRBV3-2) to TRBJ1-5, with a weak D call TRBD1 (6 bases). Between the trimmed V and J ends, which lost 1 base and 5 bases, there was a span of 9 bases. CDR1 and CDR2 from the germline V gene are LGHDT and YNNKEL (reference sequence). The length of the CDR3 is 14 residues. The CDR3 is CASSQAGGHQPQHF. The CDR3 DNA follows: TGTGCCAGCAGCCAAGCGGGGGGGCATCAGCCCCAGCATTTT.

The V call is TRBV7-9, the J call TRBJ2-7; 12 bases match TRBD1. With V trimmed by 4 bases and J by 6 bases, 7 bases remained unmatched. The germline V gene has CDR1 SEHNR and CDR2 FQNEAQ (reference sequence). This CDR3 is built from 15 residues. The CDR3 is CASSSMGQGAGEQYF. The CDR3 DNA is TGTGCCAGCAGCTCGATGGGACAGGGGGCCGGCGAGCAGTACTTC.

This clone has at least ten counts. The J gene is TRBJ1-5, the V gene TRBV6-5; 7 nucleotides match TRBD1. The CDR3 extends over 14 amino acids. J was trimmed by 3 bases and V by 6 bases; bases with no gene match: 5. Germline CDR1 is MNHEY and CDR2 is SVGAGI. CDR3 in DNA: TGTGCCAGCAGACACGGGACAGTCAATCAGCCCCAGCATTTT. Amino acid sequence: CASRHGTVNQPQHF.

The V gene is TRBV4-3, the J gene TRBJ2-7; D possibly corresponds to TRBD1 (6 bases). The germline V and J ends were trimmed by 1 base and 5 bases, with 15 bases remaining between them. CDR3 length: 15 amino acids. Germline values: CDR1 LGHNA, CDR2 YSLEER. CDR3 amino acids: CASSQVWVRGDEQYF. The CDR3 DNA follows: TGCGCCAGCAGCCAAGTGTGGGTCAGGGGCGACGAGCAGTACTTC.

This clone turned up a few times. The chain recombines TRBV18 with TRBJ1-5; the match to TRBD1 covers 12 bases. This CDR3 spans 17 amino acids. V lost 3 bases, J lost 6 bases, and 9 bases stayed unmatched. The germline V gene encodes CDR1 KGHSH and CDR2 LQKENI. The CDR3 region has the DNA TGTGCCAGCTCACCCGGCGGGACAGGGGGCGCGCTTCAGCCCCAGCATTTT. It translates to CASSPGGTGGALQPQHF.

The J gene is TRBJ1-1, the V gene TRBV10-2, with 7 positions matching TRBD1. V shed 6 bases, J shed 5 bases, and the junction held 6 bases outside the gene matches. Germline V gives CDR1 WSHSY, CDR2 SAAADI. The CDR3 covers 13 residues. The DNA of the CDR3 is TGCGCCAGCAGCCCGCAGGGGGAAACTGAAGCTTTCTTT. Residues: CASSPQGETEAFF.

The chain carries TRBV29-1 and TRBJ2-1; 7 bases are shared with TRBD2. CDR1 SQVTM and CDR2 ANQGSEA come from the germline V gene. Trimming at V came to 6 bases and at J to 3 bases, leaving 11 bases not matched to a gene. The length of the CDR3 is 15 residues. The CDR3 DNA reads TGCAGCGTCCTCATTGAGGGAGGGTACTACAATGAGCAGTTCTTC. Its protein is CSVLIEGGYYNEQFF.

The genes are TRBV4-1 and TRBJ2-7; D is uncertain. The germline V and J ends were trimmed by 1 base and 5 bases, with 9 bases remaining between them. CDR3 length: 13 residues. Looked up from germline, CDR1 is MGHRA and CDR2 is YSYEKL. DNA for the CDR3: TGCGCCAGCAGCCAAGTTTTCGAGCACGAGCAGTACTTC. Amino acid sequence: CASSQVFEHEQYF.

At least ten counts were recorded for this clone. CDR3 coding DNA: TGTGCCAGCAGTCGAGCGGACAGGTGGGCCTACGAGCAGTACTTC. Its protein is CASSRADRWAYEQYF. The chain carries TRBV6-2 or TRBV6-3 and TRBJ2-7; TRBD1 agrees at 7 bases. Germline V gene sequence: CDR1 MNHEY, CDR2 SVGEGT. The CDR3 is 15 amino acids. The ends lost 5 bases at V and 2 bases at J; junction bases unmatched: 9.

The chain recombines TRBV20-1 with TRBJ2-5, with 7 bases identical to TRBD1. This CDR3 is built from 11 residues. The germline gives CDR1 DFQATT, CDR2 SNEGSKA (reference sequence). CDR3: CIGQQGETQYF. In DNA, the CDR3 is TGCATAGGGCAACAGGGGGAGACCCAGTACTTC.

The chain combines TRBV5-1 with TRBJ2-7, with D maybe TRBD1 (6 bases). This CDR3 region has 16 residues. Germline V gene lookup returns CDR1 SGHRS and CDR2 YFSETQ. V dropped 4 bases and J dropped 3 bases, with 20 bases sitting between them. CDR3 sequence: CASSPSVTGPYYEQYF. CDR3 sequence (DNA): TGCGCCAGCAGCCCGTCCGTTACAGGGCCCTACTACGAGCAGTACTTC.

The chain has TRBV19 and TRBJ2-5; perhaps TRBD2 as D (6 bases). The CDR3 extends over 16 amino acids. V shed 1 base and J shed 5 bases, with 17 bases lying between them. Germline V gene sequence: CDR1 LNHDA, CDR2 SQIVND (reference sequence). The CDR3 is CASSIVGGRALETQYF. CDR3 nucleotides: TGTGCCAGTAGTATAGTGGGAGGACGCGCGTTGGAGACCCAGTACTTC.

This clone turned up a few times. The V gene is TRBV5-6, the J gene TRBJ2-7; 9 bases fit TRBD1. Germline loops: CDR1 SGHDT, CDR2 YYEEEE. The trim removed 6 bases at V and 3 bases at J, leaving 10 bases unmatched. This CDR3 contains 15 residues. CDR3 DNA sequence: TGTGCCAGCACCCCCGTTGACAGGGGGGACTACGAGCAGTACTTC. This sequence encodes CASTPVDRGDYEQYF. Variable domain in full (rest from reference TRBV5-6 and TRBJ2-7): DAGVTQSPTHLIKTRGQQVTLRCSPKSGHDTVSWYQQALGQGPQFIFQYYEEEERQRGNFPDRFSGHQFPNYSSELNVNALLLGDSALYLCASTPVDRGDYEQYFGPGTRLTVT.

As DNA, the CDR3 is TGTGCCAGCAGCAAACAGGGAAGGGACGAGCAGTACTTC. Its protein product is CASSKQGRDEQYF. The chain carries TRBV7-2 and TRBJ2-7; D possibly corresponds to TRBD1 (6 bases). Trimming took off 5 bases at V and 5 bases at J, with 13 bases between the two ends. CDR1 and CDR2 from the germline V gene are SGHTA and FQGNSA. The CDR3 runs to 13 residues.

V gene TRBV19 combines with J gene TRBJ2-3; 10 bases agree with TRBD2. Germline CDR1 LNHDA, CDR2 SQIVND (reference sequence). The CDR3 sequence is 14 residues long. V shed 10 bases and J 6 bases; nucleotides not matched to a gene: 10. The CDR3 nucleotides are TGTGCCACCACTTCAGCGGGAGGGCCCGATACGCAGTATTTT. It specifies CATTSAGGPDTQYF.

This rearrangement joins TRBV5-5 to TRBJ2-4; 7 nucleotides agree with TRBD1. CDR3 length equals 16 residues. Per germline, CDR1 SGHKS and CDR2 YYEKEE (reference sequence). The J segment lost 0 bases and the V segment lost 4 bases, leaving 7 bases of the junction unmatched. The CDR3 is CASSLDRAQAKNIQYF. CDR3 nucleotides: TGTGCCAGCAGCCTAGACAGGGCACAAGCCAAAAACATTCAGTACTTC.

The chain combines TRBV30 with TRBJ1-1; TRBD1 matches 7 bases. This CDR3 is 12 amino acids long. CDR1 and CDR2 from the germline V gene are GTSNPN and SVGIG (reference sequence). The V and J ends lost 4 bases and 10 bases, in that order; junction bases with no gene match: 9. CDR3 sequence (DNA): TGTGCCTGGACTTTAAACCGGGACAGAGCTTTCTTT. This codes for CAWTLNRDRAFF.

This chain joins TRBV28 and TRBJ1-2, with 9 bases identical to TRBD1. Trimming removed 6 bases from V and 4 bases from J; junction bases left unmatched: 12. The CDR3 loop spans 16 amino acids. Germline assignment: CDR1 MDHEN and CDR2 SYDVKM. CDR3 in amino acids: CASSGPTGGPSYGYTF. The DNA of the CDR3 is TGTGCCAGCAGCGGACCAACAGGGGGCCCTTCCTATGGCTACACCTTC.

This chain connects TRBV27 to TRBJ2-7; TRBD1 aligns across 8 bases. The J segment lost 9 bases and the V segment lost 5 bases, leaving 6 bases of the junction unmatched. The CDR3 contains 12 residues. Germline V gene sequence: CDR1 MNHEY, CDR2 SMNVEV (reference sequence). The DNA of the CDR3 is TGTGCCAGCAGTCTCCGTGGACAGGGGCAGTACTTC. As protein: CASSLRGQGQYF.

The rearrangement links TRBV27 to TRBJ2-7; 8 positions agree with TRBD1. The junction had 6 bases not matched to a gene; V was cut back by 0 bases and J by 5 bases. Looked up from germline, CDR1 is MNHEY and CDR2 is SMNVEV (reference sequence). The CDR3 has 15 amino acids. The CDR3 DNA sequence: TGTGCCAGCAGTTTATCCCGGACAGGGCTGAACGAGCAGTACTTC. Protein sequence: CASSLSRTGLNEQYF.

This clone was observed a few times. The V gene is TRBV9, the J gene TRBJ2-5; a weak D match, TRBD1 (5 bases). The V gene lost 4 bases and the J gene lost 5 bases, with 15 bases spanning the gap. CDR3 length: 14 amino acids. Germline-derived CDR1 and CDR2 are SGDLS and YYNGEE. The CDR3 is CASSPGLTVETQYF. CDR3 nucleotides: TGTGCCAGCAGCCCAGGCCTGACAGTCGAGACCCAGTACTTC.

The chain uses TRBV9 and TRBJ1-1; D gene unclear. V shed 2 bases and J shed 1 base, with 12 bases lying between them. The germline gives CDR1 SGDLS, CDR2 YYNGEE. This CDR3 comprises 15 residues. CDR3 sequence reads: CASSVYRERNTEAFF. In DNA, the CDR3 is TGTGCCAGCAGCGTTTACCGGGAGAGGAACACTGAAGCTTTCTTT.

There are a few counts of this clone. This chain connects TRBV27 to TRBJ2-3; TRBD2 matches at 10 bases. Germline V gene lookup returns CDR1 MNHEY and CDR2 SMNVEV (reference sequence). The CDR3 loop spans 18 amino acids. V shed 7 bases, J shed 1 base, and the junction held 14 bases outside the gene matches. Written as DNA, the CDR3 is TGTGCCAGCAAGGGATTGACGGAAACTAGCGGGGGCACAGATACGCAGTATTTT. This encodes CASKGLTETSGGTDTQYF.

J is TRBJ1-2 and V is TRBV9; D uncertain. Looked up from germline, CDR1 is SGDLS and CDR2 is YYNGEE. The CDR3 consists of 12 residues. Trimming removed 3 bases at V and 8 bases at J, with 11 bases between. The CDR3 DNA reads TGTGCCAGCAGCGCCCCGACTGAGGGCTACACCTTC. It specifies CASSAPTEGYTF.

This clone occurred a few times. The chain uses TRBV30 and TRBJ2-5; the D is unclear. The V end lost 4 bases, the J end lost 7 bases, and 10 bases lay between the germline ends. In germline, CDR1 is GTSNPN, CDR2 SVGIG (reference sequence). CDR3 size: 11 residues. The CDR3: CAWTGFGTQYF. The CDR3 DNA follows: TGTGCCTGGACAGGTTTTGGGACCCAGTACTTC.

This chain connects TRBV11-3 to TRBJ2-1; the match to TRBD1 covers 9 bases. Germline V gives CDR1 SGHNT, CDR2 YENEEA. With 3 bases clipped from V and 7 bases from J, the junction kept 7 bases outside the gene matches. The CDR3 is made up of 15 amino acids. The CDR3 DNA reads TGTGCCAGCAGCTTGCGACCGGGACAGGGAAATGAGCAGTTCTTC. This codes for CASSLRPGQGNEQFF.

The chain links TRBV3-1 (or the pseudogene TRBV3-2) to TRBJ2-5; D may be TRBD1 (5 bases). Germline lookup yields CDR1 LGHDT and CDR2 YNNKEL (reference sequence). The CDR3 is 14 amino acids. With 3 bases removed from V and 2 bases from J, the gap between germline ends came to 10 bases. The chain's CDR3 is CASSQGQPQETQYF. CDR3 coding DNA: TGTGCCAGCAGCCAGGGGCAGCCGCAAGAGACCCAGTACTTC.

The chain is built from TRBV7-2 and TRBJ2-1; 8 bases are shared with TRBD2. Germline V gene lookup returns CDR1 SGHTA and CDR2 FQGNSA. The trim removed 4 bases at V and 7 bases at J, leaving 6 bases unmatched. The length of the CDR3 is 14 residues. The CDR3 is CASSSQSGGNEQFF. The CDR3 nucleotides are TGTGCCAGCAGCTCACAGAGCGGGGGAAATGAGCAGTTCTTC.

The V gene is TRBV27, the J gene TRBJ2-7; the D gene is possibly TRBD2 (6 bases). V was trimmed by 11 bases and J by 4 bases, leaving 24 bases between them. The CDR3 contains 15 residues. Per the germline V gene, CDR1 is MNHEY and CDR2 is SMNVEV (reference sequence). CDR3 in amino acids: CASRSVEAGSYEQYF. The CDR3 DNA reads TGTGCCTCCCGCTCGGTAGAGGCGGGATCATACGAGCAGTACTTC.

This clone was seen only once. Written as DNA, the CDR3 is TGTGCCACTAAGGGGGTCTATGGCTACACCTTC. This translates into CATKGVYGYTF. V is TRBV2 and J is TRBJ1-2; D may be TRBD1 (6 bases). The CDR3 is 11 amino acids. With 10 bases removed from V and 4 bases from J, the gap between germline ends came to 10 bases. Germline V CDR1 and CDR2: SNHLY, FYNNEI.

J is TRBJ1-1 and V is TRBV5-4; 7 bases match TRBD1. The CDR3 has 14 residues. The trim removed 3 bases at V and 5 bases at J, leaving 7 bases unmatched. Germline values: CDR1 SGHNT, CDR2 YYREEE (reference sequence). CDR3 sequence (DNA): TGTGCCAGCAGCTCACTTACAGGGGAAACTGAAGCTTTCTTT. The encoded protein is CASSSLTGETEAFF.

The rearrangement links TRBV15 to TRBJ2-1, with 8 nucleotides matching TRBD2. CDR1 is LNHNV, CDR2 YYDKDF, per germline (reference sequence). The junction had 9 bases not matched to a gene; V was cut back by 2 bases and J by 9 bases. The CDR3 loop spans 15 amino acids. CDR3 nucleotides: TGTGCCACCAGCAGACCGACTAGCGTCGGTTCTGAGCAGTTCTTC. It yields the protein CATSRPTSVGSEQFF.